The 24 T cell receptor beta chains given below trace back to one sample, sequenced in a study of blood T cell repertoires in COVID-19. Here immunoSEQ multiplex PCR was the method, and the copy in TCRdb shows in-frame clones only, minus some. The sample shows fewer than 350,000 clones, around 86% of them seen only once. The specimen was peripheral blood. These receptors all stem from a woman in her fifties or sixties with active or convalescent COVID-19.

This chain uses TRBV3-1 (or the pseudogene TRBV3-2) with TRBJ2-7; D may be TRBD2 (7 bases). Looked up from germline, CDR1 is LGHDT and CDR2 is YNNKEL (reference sequence). The V gene lost 1 base and the J gene lost 2 bases, with 15 bases spanning the gap. The CDR3 loop spans 16 amino acids. CDR3 nucleotide sequence: TGTGCCAGCAGCCAAGCGGGGGGCCGGAACACCTACGAGCAGTACTTC. It is translated as CASSQAGGRNTYEQYF.

The chain carries TRBV12-2 and TRBJ2-5; TRBD1 reflects the table's D call only, with no check against the DNA. TRBV12-2 has pseudogene status. This CDR3 has 16 amino acids. The CDR3 is CASRRIQPSRGGAQYF. The CDR3 DNA is TGTGCAAGTCGCCGTATTCAACCGAGCAGGGGTGGGGCCCAGTACTTC.

The chain is built from TRBV4-2 and TRBJ1-3, with D tentatively TRBD1 (6 bases). Trimming left V 8 bases short and J 0 bases short, with 20 bases between. Germline CDR1 reads LGHNA; CDR2 reads YNFKEQ. CDR3 length: 17 amino acids. CDR3 nucleotides: TGTGCCAGCCAAAACTCCGGGGGGCCGAGCTCTGGAAACACCATATATTTT. This gives the protein CASQNSGGPSSGNTIYF.

This chain uses TRBV9 with TRBJ2-7; TRBD1 agrees at 7 bases. The CDR3 loop spans 14 amino acids. V gave up 3 bases and J gave up 2 bases; unmatched junction bases: 5. Germline-derived CDR1 and CDR2 are SGDLS and YYNGEE. The DNA of the CDR3 is TGTGCCAGCAGCGCCCGGGACAGAGCCTACGAGCAGTACTTC. Translating gives CASSARDRAYEQYF. Based on the CDR3 plus reference TRBV9 and TRBJ2-7, the full variable domain is DSGVTQTPKHLITATGQRVTLRCSPRSGDLSVYWYQQSLDQGLQFLIQYYNGEERAKGNILERFSAQQFPDLHSELNLSSLELGDSALYFCASSARDRAYEQYFGPGTRLTVT.

The chain couples TRBV11-1 to TRBJ2-1, with D maybe TRBD2 (7 bases). The CDR3 totals 13 residues. CDR1 SGHAT and CDR2 FQDESV come from the germline V gene (reference sequence). V was cut by 8 bases and J by 8 bases, with 16 bases left in between. CDR3 nucleotides: TGTGCCAGCCACTGGGGGGGGCAGGATGAGCAGTTCTTC. This codes for CASHWGGQDEQFF.

V and J are TRBV19 and TRBJ2-2; D is uncertain. CDR1 is LNHDA, CDR2 SQIVND, per germline (reference sequence). This CDR3 spans 13 amino acids. V lost 4 bases and J lost 5, with 8 bases in between. The CDR3 sequence is CASSTAGTGELFF. CDR3 sequence (DNA): TGTGCCAGTAGTACAGCAGGTACCGGGGAGCTGTTTTTT.

The chain recombines TRBV7-9 with TRBJ2-3; possible D gene TRBD1, 6 bases. The germline V and J ends were trimmed by 1 base and 0 bases, with 20 bases remaining between them. CDR1 and CDR2 (germline): SEHNR, FQNEAQ (reference sequence). The CDR3 sequence is 19 residues long. DNA of the CDR3: TGTGCCAGCAGCTTAGGACAGGCTGGTGGCGGTACTAGCACAGATACGCAGTATTTT. Translated: CASSLGQAGGGTSTDTQYF. The entire variable domain, with the rest obtained from reference TRBV7-9 and TRBJ2-3, is as follows: DTGVSQNPRHKITKRGQNVTFRCDPISEHNRLYWYRQTLGQGPEFLTYFQNEAQLEKSRLLSDRFSAERPKGSFSTLEIQRTEQGDSAMYLCASSLGQAGGGTSTDTQYFGPGTRLTVL.

The J gene is TRBJ1-1, the V gene TRBV5-1; D call uncertain. Trimming cost V 0 bases and J 2 bases, with 11 bases left between them. Germline V lookup: CDR1 SGHRS, CDR2 YFSETQ. The CDR3 contains 15 residues. DNA for the CDR3: TGCGCCAGCAGCTTGGTAGTCCGGGAAAACACTGAAGCTTTCTTT. It specifies CASSLVVRENTEAFF.

The V gene is TRBV7-9, the J gene TRBJ1-1, with 7 bases fitting TRBD1. CDR1 SEHNR and CDR2 FQNEAQ come from the germline V gene (reference sequence). The V gene end was trimmed by 5 bases and the J gene end by 3 bases; junction bases not matched to a gene: 3. This CDR3 has 13 amino acids. CDR3 coding DNA: TGTGCCAGCAGCCAGGGACAGCACACTGAAGCTTTCTTT. This codes for CASSQGQHTEAFF.

The rearrangement links TRBV24-1 to TRBJ2-3, with D possibly matching TRBD2 (5 bases). The CDR3 sequence is 15 residues long. V gave up 3 bases and J gave up 0 bases, with 9 bases separating them. CDR1 and CDR2 from the germline V gene are KGHDR and SFDVKD. The CDR3 region has the DNA TGTGCCACCAGTGATGTGGGAGATAGCACAGATACGCAGTATTTT. Its translation is CATSDVGDSTDTQYF.

This clone occurred a few times. Other DNA sequences from this sample encode an identical CDR3 as well. The V and J genes are TRBV19 and TRBJ2-1, with D possibly TRBD2 on 6 matching bases. Trimming left V 6 bases short and J 5 bases short, with 11 bases between. This CDR3 has 13 amino acids. Germline loops: CDR1 LNHDA, CDR2 SQIVND (reference sequence). CDR3 residues: CASRGGSDNEQFF. In DNA, the CDR3 is TGTGCCAGTAGGGGGGGTTCTGACAATGAGCAGTTCTTC.

The CDR3, as DNA: TGTGCCAGCAGTTCGACGTCAGGGGGCCGAGAGGGCACCATATATTTT. Protein sequence: CASSSTSGGREGTIYF. This sequence joins TRBV6-6 and TRBJ1-3; TRBD1 matches 8 bases. Trimming removed 4 bases from V and 9 bases from J; junction bases left unmatched: 14. Germline V gene lookup returns CDR1 MNHNY and CDR2 SVGAGI (reference sequence). This CDR3 is 16 amino acids long.

This clone was observed a handful of times. The rearrangement joins TRBV10-2 to TRBJ1-2; 9 nucleotides line up with TRBD1. CDR3 length: 14 amino acids. The junction had 10 bases not matched to a gene; V was cut back by 6 bases and J by 8 bases. Germline V gene sequence: CDR1 WSHSY, CDR2 SAAADI. The CDR3 nucleotides read TGCGCCAGCAGGCCTTACCGGGACAGGGAAGGCTACACCTTC. This sequence encodes CASRPYRDREGYTF.

V usage is TRBV7-3 and J usage is TRBJ1-1; the D is unclear. There are 13 residues in the CDR3. Deletions cut 4 bases from V and 5 bases from J, with 11 bases between. The V gene's germline CDR1 is SGHTA and CDR2 FQGTGA. The CDR3 region is CASSSEMRTEAFF. CDR3 bases: TGTGCCAGCAGCTCGGAGATGCGGACTGAAGCTTTCTTT.

This clone was seen a single time. V is TRBV5-1 and J is TRBJ2-7; tentative D call: TRBD2 (7 bases). The CDR3 consists of 15 residues. The germline CDR1 and CDR2 sequences are SGHRS and YFSETQ. Trimming took off 3 bases at V and 3 bases at J, with 16 bases between the two ends. The CDR3 spells CASSWTGAGDYEQYF. The DNA of the CDR3 is TGCGCCAGCAGCTGGACGGGGGCGGGGGACTACGAGCAGTACTTC.

This clone was seen at least ten times. V gene TRBV20-1 combines with J gene TRBJ2-1; D assignment may be TRBD1 or TRBD2 (6 bases each). The CDR3 is made up of 15 amino acids. In germline, CDR1 is DFQATT, CDR2 SNEGSKA (reference sequence). V lost 3 bases and J 0 bases, leaving 12 bases between the germline ends. CDR3 in DNA: TGCAGTGCTAGTGAGGGGGGTTTCTCCTACAATGAGCAGTTCTTC. This codes for CSASEGGFSYNEQFF.

This sequence joins TRBV5-1 and TRBJ2-1; 9 bases map to TRBD1. J lost 6 bases, V lost 4 bases, and 5 bases had no gene match. CDR1 and CDR2 from the germline V gene are SGHRS and YFSETQ. This CDR3 contains 14 residues. The CDR3 DNA follows: TGCGCCAGCAGCGTGGACAGGGGAGGCAATGAGCAGTTCTTC. This translates into CASSVDRGGNEQFF.

The chain joins TRBV11-1 to TRBJ2-1; no firm D call. In germline, CDR1 is SGHAT, CDR2 FQDESV (reference sequence). The CDR3 totals 11 residues. The V gene lost 3 bases and the J gene lost 8 bases, with 5 bases spanning the gap. The CDR3 loop reads CASSFSHEQFF. Here the CDR3 DNA reads TGTGCCAGCAGCTTTAGCCATGAGCAGTTCTTC. Looking up the rest from reference TRBV11-1 and TRBJ2-1 gives the full variable domain: EAEVAQSPRYKITEKSQAVAFWCDPISGHATLYWYRQILGQGPELLVQFQDESVVDDSQLPKDRFSAERLKGVDSTLKIQPAELGDSAMYLCASSFSHEQFFGPGTRLTVL.

V gene TRBV9 combines with J gene TRBJ1-4; unclear D gene. Trimming stripped 7 bases from V and 7 bases from J, with 14 bases between. CDR1 is SGDLS and CDR2 is YYNGEE in the germline V gene. There are 13 residues in the CDR3. The CDR3 loop reads CASGLGRPEKLFF. The CDR3 DNA sequence: TGTGCCAGCGGGTTGGGGAGGCCTGAAAAACTGTTTTTT.

The chain has TRBV6-2 or TRBV6-3 and TRBJ2-2; TRBD2 matches at 7 bases. The CDR3 consists of 14 residues. Germline V gives CDR1 MNHEY, CDR2 SVGEGT. The junction had 6 bases not matched to a gene; V was cut back by 3 bases and J by 8 bases. This CDR3 is CASSYRLADGELFF. DNA for the CDR3: TGTGCCAGCAGTTATCGGCTAGCGGATGGGGAGCTGTTTTTT.

The chain uses TRBV18 and TRBJ1-3; no firm D call. The germline V gene encodes CDR1 KGHSH and CDR2 LQKENI. V was trimmed by 2 bases and J by 0 bases, leaving 8 bases between them. This CDR3 is 15 amino acids long. The CDR3 loop is CASSPMSSSGNTIYF. The CDR3 bases are TGTGCCAGCTCACCAATGTCCAGCTCTGGAAACACCATATATTTT.

This chain connects TRBV6-4 to TRBJ1-2; D remains ambiguous. The CDR3 is 12 residues long. Germline lookup yields CDR1 MRHNA and CDR2 SNTAGT. V was pared by 6 bases and J by 0 bases, with 5 bases between. The CDR3 loop is CASSLSNYGYTF. The CDR3 nucleotides are TGTGCCAGCAGCTTATCTAACTATGGCTACACCTTC.

This clone was observed a few times. The CDR3 protein is CASSFEVQTSSGNTIYF. The CDR3 nucleotides read TGTGCCAGCAGTTTTGAGGTTCAGACGAGCTCTGGAAACACCATATATTTT. The chain recombines TRBV27 with TRBJ1-3; no definite D call. V was trimmed by 3 bases and J by 0 bases, leaving 15 bases between them. CDR3 size: 17 residues. CDR1 and CDR2 from the germline V gene are MNHEY and SMNVEV (reference sequence).

Only one count was recorded for this clone. CDR3 sequence: CAIRPPDTNTEAFF. The CDR3 region has the DNA TGTGCCATCAGACCCCCGGACACGAACACTGAAGCTTTCTTT. The rearrangement joins TRBV10-3 to TRBJ1-1, with a tentative D call TRBD1 (5 bases). The V gene's germline CDR1 is ENHRY and CDR2 SYGVKD. CDR3 length equals 14 residues. Trimming cost V 6 bases and J 1 base, with 12 bases left between them.